These T cell receptor beta chains were read from a single sample in a study of cytomegalovirus exposure and HLA in healthy donors. Generated by immunoSEQ multiplex PCR, the TCRdb table keeps only in-frame clones and is missing some. Of 90,000 or so clones listed, 55% to 70% were seen once; the top ten hold around 5.6%. The sample was PBMCs. These receptors all come from a boy under 18 in good health and CMV-seropositive. Both conserved end residues are part of each CDR3. Each record gives: V gene, J gene, CDR3 protein.

>TRBV13|TRBJ2-3
CASSLKREGYTDTQYF
>TRBV29-1|TRBJ2-5
CSVERASGGRETQYF
>TRBV15|TRBJ2-2
CATSREEDLNTGELFF
>TRBV14|TRBJ2-7
CASSTRLVYEQYF
>TRBV7-6|TRBJ2-5
CASSLVAREVRETQYF
>TRBV5-6|TRBJ1-5
CASSLEAGSQPQHF
>TRBV30|TRBJ2-7
CAWTAALEIYEQYF
>TRBV7-6|TRBJ2-1
CASSLAIANNEQFF
>TRBV5-4|TRBJ1-2
CASSARAAAYGYTF
>TRBV15|TRBJ1-3
CATSRRSRAQVRNTIYF
>TRBV5-4|TRBJ2-2
CASSPPVTGELFF
>TRBV6-5|TRBJ1-1
CASSPDRLNTEAFF
>TRBV27|TRBJ1-5
CASSSSGRGPSNQPQHF
>TRBV6-5|TRBJ2-3
CASSRGRSTDTQYF
>TRBV7-6|NA
CASSLAGGFDEQYF
>TRBV6-4|TRBJ1-2
CASSASTEPYGYTF
>TRBV25-1|TRBJ2-2
CARISPSPRNTGELFF
>TRBV5-6|TRBJ2-4
CASSPGTGGTKNIQYF
>TRBV6-6|TRBJ2-2
CASTPWDRDTGELFF
>TRBV19|TRBJ2-1
CASSRDASESHNEQFF
>TRBV18|TRBJ2-5
CASSPPAGGETQYF
>TRBV7-9|TRBJ2-4
CASSLFPGAKNIQYF
>TRBV9|TRBJ2-2
CASSTTTGGYTGELFF
>TRBV28|TRBJ2-3
CASSPSIDRGPTDTQYF
>TRBV4-1|TRBJ2-2
CASSQVYTSTGELFF
>TRBV12-2|TRBJ1-5
CASRLDLWGGNSNQPQHF
>TRBV2|TRBJ2-7
CASSVKGVLYEQYF
>TRBV5-1|TRBJ2-2
CATRPPGSGELFF
>TRBV27|TRBJ2-7
CASSLGGLAGYEQYF
>TRBV19|TRBJ1-1
CASSRRLEAFF
>TRBV7-2|TRBJ2-1
CASSLAGLADSSYNEQFF
>TRBV11-2|TRBJ2-2
CASSLGTIGKNTGELFF
>TRBV29-1|TRBJ2-1
CSVYGGVLYNEQFF
>TRBV9|TRBJ2-3
CASSVGNTDTQYF
>TRBV28|TRBJ1-2
CATTGGIEYGYTF
>TRBV6-1|TRBJ2-1
CASSDLVAINEQFF
>TRBV7-3|TRBJ2-1
CASSLLAGGPQEQFF
>TRBV28|TRBJ1-2
CASRTSGTGDLKDGYTF
>TRBV5-6|TRBJ1-5
CASSLGASGGQPQHF
>TRBV5-1|TRBJ1-2
CASSLESVGRGGGYTF
>TRBV30|TRBJ2-1
CAWEKSHSGQEQFF
>TRBV2|TRBJ2-3
CASSVGVRGDTQYF
>TRBV11-2|TRBJ1-1
CASSLGRQGVRNTEAFF
>TRBV28|TRBJ1-1
CASSPGQFEAFF
>TRBV6-1|TRBJ1-1
CASSASRGNSEAFF
>TRBV10-2|TRBJ2-7
CASSDRGRYEQYF
>TRBV29-1|TRBJ2-1
CSVKTKVDAGLPWNEQFF
>TRBV11-2|TRBJ2-7
CASSLEGRGSYEQYF
>TRBV5-4|TRBJ2-7
CASSAGRGSWGNEQYF
>TRBV30|TRBJ2-3
CAWSVAGGGTDTQYF
>TRBV28|TRBJ1-5
CASSLWSQPQHF
>TRBV25-1|TRBJ1-4
CASSPGRLINEKLFF
>TRBV6-4|TRBJ2-7
CASSAIGGATYEQYF
>TRBV7-2|TRBJ2-1
CASSFDRSYNEQFF
>TRBV9|TRBJ1-1
CASSVSGNTEAFF
>TRBV4-1|TRBJ2-3
CASSQGGQSTDTQYF